This is a list of T cell receptor beta chains from one sample in a study of blood T cell repertoires in COVID-19. Data came from immunoSEQ multiplex PCR; TCRdb stores just in-frame clones and leaves some out. The sample has some 260,000 clones, over 75% seen once; the top ten hold roughly a tenth. Sequenced input: peripheral blood. These receptors all come from a woman between 65 and 79 years old with COVID-19, enrolled during active disease. Each CDR3 is given with its conserved first and last residue. D genes are given only for firm matches. Clone size appears in some rows only: once, few, many, or a class for an expanded clone.

j_gene: TRBJ2-3; abundance: -; v_gene: TRBV7-9; d_gene: TRBD1; CDR3nt: TGTGCCAGCAGCTTAAGGGACAGGGATGGTACGCAGTATTTT; CDR3aa: CASSLRDRDGTQYF
j_gene: TRBJ1-5; abundance: -; v_gene: TRBV2; d_gene: -; CDR3nt: TGTGCCAGCAGACAGGGACCCAATCAGCCCCAGCATTTT; CDR3aa: CASRQGPNQPQHF
j_gene: TRBJ2-5; abundance: -; v_gene: TRBV28; d_gene: -; CDR3nt: TGTGCCAGCAGTTCCTCAACTAGCAGAGAGACCCAGTACTTC; CDR3aa: CASSSSTSRETQYF
j_gene: TRBJ1-6; abundance: -; v_gene: TRBV29-1; d_gene: -; CDR3nt: TGCAGCGTTGAAAACGGAGATTCTGAGTACTTT; CDR3aa: CSVENGDSEYF
j_gene: TRBJ1-6; abundance: -; v_gene: TRBV6-5; d_gene: -; CDR3nt: TGTGCCAGCAGTACAGAGCTTAATTCACCCCTCCACTTT; CDR3aa: CASSTELNSPLHF
j_gene: TRBJ2-7; abundance: -; v_gene: TRBV6-5; d_gene: -; CDR3nt: TGTGCCAGCAGTTATGTGGGAAGGGGGGAGCAGTACTTC; CDR3aa: CASSYVGRGEQYF
j_gene: TRBJ2-7; abundance: -; v_gene: TRBV7-2; d_gene: -; CDR3nt: TGTGCCAGCAGCTTAGGATCGGGAAATAACCCTCCCTACGAGCAGTACTTC; CDR3aa: CASSLGSGNNPPYEQYF
j_gene: TRBJ2-1; abundance: few; v_gene: TRBV9; d_gene: -; CDR3nt: TGTGCCAGCAGCCCCCACAGCGGCTACAATGAGCAGTTCTTC; CDR3aa: CASSPHSGYNEQFF
j_gene: TRBJ2-7; abundance: -; v_gene: TRBV6-1; d_gene: -; CDR3nt: TGTGCCAGCAGTGACCTACAGGGTCTGGGCGAGCAGTACTTC; CDR3aa: CASSDLQGLGEQYF
j_gene: TRBJ1-2; abundance: -; v_gene: TRBV2; d_gene: TRBD1; CDR3nt: TGTGCCAGCATTCGCACTCCGGGACAGGGGGCTTATGGCTACACCTTC; CDR3aa: CASIRTPGQGAYGYTF
j_gene: TRBJ2-7; abundance: -; v_gene: TRBV27; d_gene: -; CDR3nt: TGTGCCAGCAGTTTGTTTCAGGGCTCCTACGAGCAGTACTTC; CDR3aa: CASSLFQGSYEQYF
j_gene: TRBJ1-1; abundance: -; v_gene: TRBV6-6; d_gene: -; CDR3nt: TGTGCCAGCTGTAATGTTTTGAACACTGAAGCTTTCTTT; CDR3aa: CASCNVLNTEAFF
j_gene: TRBJ2-7; abundance: -; v_gene: TRBV15; d_gene: TRBD2; CDR3nt: TGTGCCACCAGCAAAGGGCGGGAGGCTATTTACGAGCAGTACTTC; CDR3aa: CATSKGREAIYEQYF
j_gene: TRBJ2-6; abundance: -; v_gene: TRBV19; d_gene: TRBD1; CDR3nt: TGTGCCAGTAGTATAGATCTTAGGGGGCTTGGGGCCAACGTCCTGACTTTC; CDR3aa: CASSIDLRGLGANVLTF
j_gene: TRBJ2-1; abundance: -; v_gene: TRBV3-1/TRBV3-2; d_gene: TRBD2; CDR3nt: TGTGCCAGCAGCCCGCAAAGGACTAGAATCTACAATGAGCAGTTCTTC; CDR3aa: CASSPQRTRIYNEQFF
j_gene: TRBJ2-3; abundance: -; v_gene: TRBV6-5; d_gene: TRBD2; CDR3nt: TGTGCCAGCAAAGACGGGAGGGCCGGTGATACGCAGTATTTT; CDR3aa: CASKDGRAGDTQYF
j_gene: TRBJ1-1; abundance: -; v_gene: TRBV9; d_gene: -; CDR3nt: TGTGCCAGCAGCGTAGCGGGACTTCGGAACACTGAAGCTTTCTTT; CDR3aa: CASSVAGLRNTEAFF
j_gene: TRBJ2-3; abundance: -; v_gene: TRBV3-1/TRBV3-2; d_gene: TRBD1; CDR3nt: TGTGCCAGCAGCCAAGCGCGGACAGGGGGCGCAGATACGCAGTATTTT; CDR3aa: CASSQARTGGADTQYF
j_gene: TRBJ2-1; abundance: -; v_gene: TRBV7-6; d_gene: TRBD2; CDR3nt: TGTGCCAGCAGCTTAGCGCCGTCCTCTAGCGGGAGCTCCTACAATGAGCAGTTCTTC; CDR3aa: CASSLAPSSSGSSYNEQFF
j_gene: TRBJ2-2; abundance: -; v_gene: TRBV30; d_gene: TRBD1; CDR3nt: TGTGCCTGGAGTGCACAGGGGGCCGGGGAGCTGTTTTTT; CDR3aa: CAWSAQGAGELFF
j_gene: TRBJ1-6; abundance: once; v_gene: TRBV6-6; d_gene: TRBD1; CDR3nt: TGTGCCAGCAGTTACGCACAGGGGGTCGGTTATTCACCCCTCCACTTT; CDR3aa: CASSYAQGVGYSPLHF
j_gene: TRBJ2-3; abundance: -; v_gene: TRBV7-3; d_gene: TRBD2; CDR3nt: TGTGCCAGCAGTCAGAAGGGACTAGCGGGAGCGGGTGGTACAGATACGCAGTATTTT; CDR3aa: CASSQKGLAGAGGTDTQYF
j_gene: TRBJ1-4; abundance: -; v_gene: TRBV18; d_gene: TRBD1; CDR3nt: TGTGCCAGCTCACCAAGGACAGGGGTTGGTGAAAAACTGTTTTTT; CDR3aa: CASSPRTGVGEKLFF
j_gene: TRBJ1-4; abundance: -; v_gene: TRBV28; d_gene: -; CDR3nt: TGTGCCAGCAGAATTCAGGGGAATGAAAAACTGTTTTTT; CDR3aa: CASRIQGNEKLFF
j_gene: TRBJ2-7; abundance: -; v_gene: TRBV2; d_gene: TRBD2; CDR3nt: TGTGCCAGCAGTCAAACTAGCGGCACCTACGAGCAGTACTTC; CDR3aa: CASSQTSGTYEQYF
j_gene: TRBJ2-7; abundance: once; v_gene: TRBV7-2; d_gene: TRBD2; CDR3nt: TGTGCCAGCAGCTCGAGATCGACTAGCATCCCCTACGAGCAGTACTTC; CDR3aa: CASSSRSTSIPYEQYF
j_gene: TRBJ2-1; abundance: -; v_gene: TRBV14; d_gene: TRBD2; CDR3nt: TGTGCCAGCAGCCGCGGGAGAGAGTTCAGTGAGCAGTTCTTC; CDR3aa: CASSRGREFSEQFF
j_gene: TRBJ2-1; abundance: -; v_gene: TRBV24-1; d_gene: TRBD1; CDR3nt: TGTGCCACCAGTGACCCTCGACAGGGGATTTTGAATGAGCAGTTCTTC; CDR3aa: CATSDPRQGILNEQFF
j_gene: TRBJ2-7; abundance: -; v_gene: TRBV6-5; d_gene: TRBD1; CDR3nt: TGTGCCAGCAGTTACGGACAGGGGTTCTACGAGCAGTACTTC; CDR3aa: CASSYGQGFYEQYF